The clone carrying this T cell receptor (beta chain) was observed at least ten times. What it recognizes is unknown. A quantitative 5'-RACE method, one with molecular barcodes, was used to make TCR beta libraries. MiXCR was run by TCRdb on the 5' RACE reads, yielding one entry per CDR3 protein. The sample carries 700,000 to 1,000,000 distinct CDR3 sequences, roughly 12% recorded once. The sample comes from a study of CD8 T cells in ankylosing spondylitis. This CDR3 comprises 15 residues. Per germline, CDR1 SGHRS and CDR2 YFSETQ. V was clipped by 4 bases and J by 5 bases; unmatched bases: 8. Study conclusions and caveats: The authors found the disease-linked clones to be CD8+ and relatively rare in peripheral blood. Significantly higher representation of disease-linked clones was reported for matched ankylosing spondylitis synovial fluid. For ankylosing spondylitis blood, a TCR beta motif of roughly 8 highly homologous variants appeared characteristic.

The clonotype comes from a male donor with ankylosing spondylitis. Sequencing input: blood, either unsorted or a sorted T cell fraction (not recorded which). The J gene is TRBJ2-3, the V gene TRBV5-1, with 9 bases fitting TRBD2. The CDR3 nucleotides read TGCGCCAGCAGCCGTAGCGGGAGATGGGGAGATACGCAGTATTTT. It yields the protein CASSRSGRWGDTQYF.